Listed below are T cell receptor beta chains from one sample, sequenced in a study of vaccination effects on CD4 cells after COVID-19. Produced via immunoSEQ multiplex PCR; TCRdb's table is partial and in-frame only. The table has fewer than 60,000 clones, more than 75% seen once; the top ten hold approximately 5.8%. The antigens of these receptors remain unknown. This specimen was CD4+ T cells from PBMCs cultured with HIV peptides, taken before COVID-19 vaccination. All receptors come from a human donor who had a prior SARS-CoV-2 infection. Both conserved end residues are part of each CDR3. The order of the fields is clone size, V gene, D gene, J gene, CDR3 DNA, CDR3 protein. The D gene is left open where the match is weak. Part of the rows lack a size; the others show once, few, many or a class for expanded clones.

>.|TRBV7-2|.|TRBJ2-5
TGTGCCAGCAGCTTCTCGAATCAAGAGACCCAGTACTTC
CASSFSNQETQYF
>.|TRBV10-3|.|TRBJ1-2
TGTGCCATCAAGGACAGAGACTATGGCTACACCTTC
CAIKDRDYGYTF
>.|TRBV5-6|TRBD2|TRBJ2-5
TGTGCCACCCGGACTAGCGGCACAGAGACCCAGTACTTC
CATRTSGTETQYF
>.|TRBV19|.|TRBJ1-2
TGTGCCAGTAGTATAGAGTCGTTTTTGGGGACCACGAGCGGGTATGGCTACACCTTC
CASSIESFLGTTSGYGYTF
>.|TRBV28|TRBD1|TRBJ2-7
TGTGCCAGCAGCCCGATGGGACAGGGGGCGAACGAGCAGTACTTC
CASSPMGQGANEQYF
>.|TRBV28|.|TRBJ2-7
TGTGCCAGCACCGGAGGCGGAGGGGGCGATTACGAGCAGTACTTC
CASTGGGGGDYEQYF
>.|TRBV7-9|.|TRBJ2-1
TGTGCCAGCAGCTGGACAGCTCTCAATGAGCAGTTCTTC
CASSWTALNEQFF
>once|TRBV2|.|TRBJ2-2
TGTGCCAGCACTACAGGGTTGGTCGGGGAGCTGTTTTTT
CASTTGLVGELFF
>.|TRBV13|TRBD2|TRBJ2-7
TGTGCCAGCACCCGACTAGCGGAGGAGAACGAGCAGTACTTC
CASTRLAEENEQYF
>.|TRBV11-2|.|TRBJ2-7
TGTGCCAGCAGCTCGCGGGTGGGGTTCTACGAGCAGTACTTC
CASSSRVGFYEQYF
>.|TRBV6-5|.|TRBJ1-2
TGTGCCAGCAGTATCAGGGGCGGGAGCTATGGCTACACCTTC
CASSIRGGSYGYTF
>.|TRBV19|.|TRBJ2-2
TGTGCCAGTAGTATAGTCGCATCTACTCTGTTTTTT
CASSIVASTLFF
>once|TRBV7-3|.|TRBJ2-5
TGTGCCAGCAGCCCCCAACCCGGGAATAGAGGGGAGACCCAGTACTTC
CASSPQPGNRGETQYF
>.|TRBV7-9|.|TRBJ2-5
TGTGCCAGCAGCTTAGCGGGGACGGGGGAGACCCAGTACTTC
CASSLAGTGETQYF
>few|TRBV2|TRBD2|TRBJ2-3
TGTGCCAGCAGTGAAGGCGGCGGGGGACGGCTGCAGTATTTT
CASSEGGGGRLQYF
>once|TRBV6-5|.|TRBJ2-6
TGTGCCAGTATCGGCAGCTCTGGGGCCAACGTCCTGACTTTC
CASIGSSGANVLTF
>.|TRBV6-6|TRBD2|TRBJ2-7
TGTGCCAGCAGTTGGACTAGCGGGCCAGCCTACGAGCAGTACTTC
CASSWTSGPAYEQYF
>.|TRBV5-1|.|TRBJ1-5
TGCGCCAGCAGCTTGGAACCCAATCAGCCCCAGCATTTT
CASSLEPNQPQHF
>.|TRBV19|.|TRBJ1-2
TGTGCCAGTAGTATCGACGGTCCCTATGGCTACACCTTC
CASSIDGPYGYTF
>.|TRBV7-2|TRBD2|TRBJ2-1
TGTGCCAGCAGCTTAGTTCGGCTAGCGGGCAATGAGCAGTTCTTC
CASSLVRLAGNEQFF
>.|TRBV19|.|TRBJ1-4
TGTGCCAGTAGTAACACCGGGATCAGGACTGAAAAACTGTTTTTT
CASSNTGIRTEKLFF
>.|TRBV7-6|.|TRBJ2-7
TGTGCCAGCAGCTTGTCTAGGAGCTCCTACGAGCAGTACTTC
CASSLSRSSYEQYF
>.|TRBV6-2/TRBV6-3|TRBD1|TRBJ1-5
TGTGCCAGCAGTTGGGGACAGGGGGAAAATCAGCCCCAGCATTTT
CASSWGQGENQPQHF
>.|TRBV30|.|TRBJ1-2
TGTGCCTGGAGCCCATACAGGGAAGGCTACACCTTC
CAWSPYREGYTF
>.|TRBV10-3|TRBD2|TRBJ2-1
TGTGCCATCAGTGAGTCGGGGACTACCACGGACGAGCAGTTCTTC
CAISESGTTTDEQFF
>.|TRBV2|.|TRBJ2-1
TGTGCCAGCAGTGAGGTGGGTGAGCAGTTCTTC
CASSEVGEQFF
>.|TRBV3-1/TRBV3-2|.|TRBJ1-1
TGTGCCAGCAGCCAGTTTTTCTCCGGGACTTCTGAAGCTTTCTTT
CASSQFFSGTSEAFF
>.|TRBV7-2|TRBD2|TRBJ2-3
TGTGCCAGCAGCCCCAAGACTAGCGGGATTGTTGATACGCAGTATTTT
CASSPKTSGIVDTQYF
>.|TRBV12-5|TRBD1|TRBJ1-1
TGTGCTAGTGGCCGCGGACAGGGGGGGACTGAAGCTTTCTTT
CASGRGQGGTEAFF
>few|TRBV7-2|.|TRBJ1-2
TGTGCCAGCAGCTTAGTTTATGGGACAAAAAACTATGGCTACACCTTC
CASSLVYGTKNYGYTF
>.|TRBV5-1|TRBD1|TRBJ1-1
TGCGCCAGCAGCCAAACCTGGGGACAGGTACATGAAGCTTTCTTT
CASSQTWGQVHEAFF
>.|TRBV5-4|TRBD1|TRBJ2-5
TGTGCCAGCGGGACAGGGGGCCACGGTGAGGAGACCCAGTACTTC
CASGTGGHGEETQYF
>.|TRBV7-9|.|TRBJ1-3
TGTGCCAGCAGCTTATTATTTCGTGCGGGGGCCGGGGACACCATATATTTT
CASSLLFRAGAGDTIYF
>.|TRBV28|.|TRBJ1-6
TGTGCCAGCAGTTTGATAAATTCACCCCTCCACTTT
CASSLINSPLHF
>few|TRBV30|TRBD2|TRBJ2-5
TGTGCCTGGAGTGACGGAATGGCGGGAGTGGGGGAGACCCAGTACTTC
CAWSDGMAGVGETQYF
>.|TRBV5-1|TRBD1|TRBJ1-6
TGCGCCAGCAGGGCGAGGACAGGGGAGGTTTCACCCCTCCACTTT
CASRARTGEVSPLHF
>once|TRBV2|TRBD2|TRBJ2-7
TGTGCCAGCAGCAGACAACTAGCGGGAGGTGACGAGCAGTACTTC
CASSRQLAGGDEQYF